This is a list of T cell receptor beta chains from one sample in a study of T cells in Graves' hyperthyroidism and ophthalmopathy. One entry per CDR3 protein, called by TCRdb with MiXCR from the multiplex PCR reads. The sample has approximately 360,000 distinct CDR3 sequences; more than 15% are singletons. Sequenced input: blood. These receptors were obtained from a woman between 18 and 30 years old with Graves' hyperthyroidism that later progressed to Graves' ophthalmopathy. Both conserved end residues are part of each CDR3. The D gene is left open where the match is weak. Size tells how often a clone was seen (once, few, many) or the class of an expanded clone, and some rows leave it out.

j_call,cdr3_length,clone_size,d_call,v_call,cdr3_nt,cdr3_aa
TRBJ2-7,15,many,NA,TRBV20-1,TGCAGTGCTCAAGGGAGAGCGGGCCAGACCTACGAGCAGTACTTC,CSAQGRAGQTYEQYF
TRBJ2-7,12,NA,TRBD1,TRBV2,TGTGCCAGCGTGGGACAGTCCTACGAGCAGTACTTC,CASVGQSYEQYF
TRBJ1-2,17,NA,TRBD1,TRBV6-1,TGTGCCAGCAGTGAAGAAGACAGGGGCGCTCGGAACTATGGCTACACCTTC,CASSEEDRGARNYGYTF
TRBJ2-7,16,NA,TRBD2,TRBV28,TGTGCCAGCAGTTTAACTGGGACTAGCGGGAGGCACGAGCAGTACTTC,CASSLTGTSGRHEQYF
TRBJ2-7,15,NA,NA,TRBV5-1,TGCGCCAGCAGCTTTAACGGGGCCCTTACCTACGAGCAGTACTTC,CASSFNGALTYEQYF
TRBJ2-5,14,many,TRBD2,TRBV20-1,TGCAGTGCGTGTGACGGGAGGGCCGAGGAGACCCAGTACTTC,CSACDGRAEETQYF
TRBJ2-5,15,few,TRBD1,TRBV5-5,TGCGCCAGCAGCCGTCCGCAGGGGGTAGGAGAGACCCAGTACTTC,CASSRPQGVGETQYF
TRBJ2-4,15,NA,TRBD2,TRBV20-1,TGCAGTGCCCAGACTAGCGGGAGGGCCAAAAACATTCAGTACTTC,CSAQTSGRAKNIQYF
TRBJ2-1,17,few,TRBD1,TRBV19,TGTGCCAGTAGTGCCGGGACAGGGTATAGGCCCTACAATGAGCAGTTCTTC,CASSAGTGYRPYNEQFF
TRBJ2-1,18,many,TRBD2,TRBV12-5,TGTGCTAGTGGCTTTATTTCTGGGACTAGCGGGAGCTACAATGAGCAGTTCTTC,CASGFISGTSGSYNEQFF
TRBJ2-4,17,many,NA,TRBV11-2,TGTGCCAGCAGCTTAGTGTCCGGGAAGGTGGCCAAAAACATTCAGTACTTC,CASSLVSGKVAKNIQYF